A single sample is the source of the 31 T cell receptor beta chains below, sequenced in a study of monozygotic twins with inflammatory bowel disease. TCRdb reprocessed the 5' RACE reads and reports one entry per CDR3 protein, with no DNA. The sample totals fewer than 550,000 distinct CDR3 sequences; its top ten clones hold about 2.4%. Input material: blood. The receptors here all came from a human donor with ulcerative colitis or Crohn's disease, or a healthy co-twin of an affected twin (not recorded which).

This chain connects TRBV19 to TRBJ1-1. Germline CDR1 reads LNHDA; CDR2 reads SQIVND (reference sequence). CDR3 size: 15 residues. The chain's CDR3 is CASSSRPIMNTEAFF.

This chain uses TRBV20-1 with TRBJ2-3; TCRdb reports TRBD1, a call that lacks DNA to check it against. The CDR3 covers 16 residues. CDR1 and CDR2 (germline): DFQATT, SNEGSKA (reference sequence). The CDR3 loop is CSARDPRQGLSDTQYF.

The rearrangement uses TRBV4-2 and TRBJ1-6; TCRdb returns TRBD1, unconfirmable since there is no DNA. Germline V gene data show CDR1 as LGHNA and CDR2 as YNFKEQ. CDR3 size: 15 residues. The CDR3 reads CASSQERQNNSPLHF.

This chain joins TRBV20-1 and TRBJ2-7. CDR1 and CDR2 from the germline V gene are DFQATT and SNEGSKA (reference sequence). There are 13 residues in the CDR3. The CDR3 region is CSASKLEAYEQYF.

This rearrangement joins TRBV6-5 to TRBJ2-1; no DNA is available, so the TRBD2 call from TCRdb remains unchecked. From germline, CDR1 is MNHEY and CDR2 SVGAGI. This CDR3 has 11 amino acids. The CDR3 protein is CAAGRIDEQFF.

The V gene is TRBV12-3 or TRBV12-4, the J gene TRBJ1-5; TCRdb returns TRBD1, unconfirmable since there is no DNA. This CDR3 comprises 15 residues. The CDR3 sequence is CASSEGSYSNQPQHF.

The genes are TRBV10-3 and TRBJ2-1; the TCRdb D gene call, TRBD2, has no DNA to confirm it. This CDR3 is built from 15 residues. Germline V gene sequence: CDR1 ENHRY, CDR2 SYGVKD. CDR3 sequence: CAISDNSLGPGEQFF.

The chain has TRBV5-1 and TRBJ2-2. This CDR3 spans 14 amino acids. Germline-derived CDR1 and CDR2 are SGHRS and YFSETQ. The CDR3 region is CASSLNHGTGELFF. The entire variable domain, with the rest obtained from reference TRBV5-1 and TRBJ2-2, is as follows: KAGVTQTPRYLIKTRGQQVTLSCSPISGHRSVSWYQQTPGQGLQFLFEYFSETQRNKGNFPGRFSGRQFSNSRSEMNVSTLELGDSALYLCASSLNHGTGELFFGEGSRLTVL.

The chain uses TRBV12-3 or TRBV12-4 and TRBJ2-1; TCRdb selects TRBD2, and the lack of DNA leaves this call unchecked. CDR3 length equals 14 residues. The CDR3 is CASSSSGGALEQFF.

The chain uses TRBV6-5 and TRBJ1-1. CDR1 is MNHEY, CDR2 SVGAGI, per germline. This CDR3 comprises 15 residues. The CDR3 sequence: CASSYGGGLATEAFF.

J is TRBJ1-2 and V is TRBV20-1. This CDR3 comprises 13 residues. The germline V gene encodes CDR1 DFQATT and CDR2 SNEGSKA (reference sequence). The CDR3 sequence: CSASTGVGYGYTF.

The J gene is TRBJ2-2, the V gene TRBV12-3 or TRBV12-4; the D call from TCRdb, TRBD1, cannot be confirmed without DNA. The CDR3 runs 15 residues. The CDR3 is CASTPGGRRTGELFF.

The V gene is TRBV20-1, the J gene TRBJ2-1; absent DNA, TCRdb's TRBD1 call cannot be checked. This CDR3 has 16 residues. Per the germline V gene, CDR1 is DFQATT and CDR2 is SNEGSKA (reference sequence). The chain's CDR3 is CSARGAAGGLHNEQFF.

This CDR3 reads CASSQEGQNMNTEAFF. The chain employs TRBV14 and TRBJ1-1; the D gene TCRdb calls, TRBD1, cannot be checked with no DNA. CDR1 and CDR2 from the germline V gene are SGHDN and FVKESK. The CDR3 runs to 16 residues. The variable domain in full, completed from reference TRBV14 and TRBJ1-1, reads EAGVTQFPSHSVIEKGQTVTLRCDPISGHDNLYWYRRVMGKEIKFLLHFVKESKQDESGMPNNRFLAERTGGTYSTLKVQPAELEDSGVYFCASSQEGQNMNTEAFFGQGTRLTVV.

The chain recombines TRBV12-3 or TRBV12-4 with TRBJ2-7. The CDR3 has 14 residues. The chain's CDR3 is CASSLNGPTYEQYF.

The chain recombines TRBV7-9 with TRBJ1-2; the TRBD1 assignment by TCRdb is unverifiable without DNA. Germline V gene data show CDR1 as SEHNR and CDR2 as FQNEAQ (reference sequence). There are 15 residues in the CDR3. CDR3: CASSSSGTGNYGYTF.

This sequence joins TRBV18 and TRBJ2-7; there is no DNA to check the TCRdb D call of TRBD1. The CDR3 runs to 13 residues. Per the germline V gene, CDR1 is KGHSH and CDR2 is LQKENI. The CDR3 here is CASSPTPGNEQYF.

This chain links TRBV20-1 with TRBJ1-1; checking the TCRdb D call of TRBD1 is not possible without DNA. From germline, CDR1 is DFQATT and CDR2 SNEGSKA (reference sequence). The CDR3 loop spans 12 amino acids. CDR3 region: CSAQQVNTEAFF.

CDR3 loop: CSVDNRDRDADTQYF. V is TRBV29-1 and J is TRBJ2-3; the TCRdb call, TRBD1, lacks DNA for checking. Germline CDR1 SQVTM, CDR2 ANQGSEA. CDR3 length: 15 amino acids.

The chain combines TRBV14 with TRBJ2-7; as DNA is missing, the TRBD2 call by TCRdb cannot be tested. Germline V gene lookup returns CDR1 SGHDN and CDR2 FVKESK. The CDR3 covers 15 residues. This CDR3 is CASSRLAGGKHEQYF.

The rearrangement uses TRBV5-6 and TRBJ1-2. The CDR3 length is 12 residues. CDR1 and CDR2 (germline): SGHDT, YYEEEE. The CDR3 loop is CASSFREVGYTF.

The rearrangement links TRBV19 to TRBJ1-4; the D gene TCRdb calls, TRBD1, cannot be checked with no DNA. Per the germline V gene, CDR1 is LNHDA and CDR2 is SQIVND (reference sequence). This CDR3 is 15 amino acids long. Here the CDR3 reads CASSIMGQDNEKLFF.

This rearrangement joins TRBV7-6 to TRBJ2-2. The CDR3 length is 12 residues. Germline CDR1 and CDR2: SGHVS and FNYEAQ. CDR3 protein: CASSYNTGELFF. Using reference TRBV7-6 and TRBJ2-2 for the parts outside the CDR3, the full variable domain is GAGVSQSPRYKVTKRGQDVALRCDPISGHVSLYWYRQALGQGPEFLTYFNYEAQQDKSGLPNDRFSAERPEGSISTLTIQRTEQRDSAMYRCASSYNTGELFFGEGSRLTVL.

The chain carries TRBV10-3 and TRBJ1-1. Germline CDR1 reads ENHRY; CDR2 reads SYGVKD. This CDR3 spans 16 amino acids. The CDR3: CAISEYAYSPNTEAFF.

J is TRBJ2-7 and V is TRBV6-2 or TRBV6-3; as DNA is missing, the TRBD1 call by TCRdb cannot be tested. The CDR3 contains 15 residues. Germline V gene data show CDR1 as MNHEY and CDR2 as SVGEGT. CDR3 amino acids: CASIYRDRFPYEQYF.

This chain connects TRBV2 to TRBJ2-5. The length of the CDR3 is 14 residues. CDR1 is SNHLY and CDR2 is FYNNEI in the germline V gene. This CDR3 reads CASSERLYQETQYF. The variable domain in full, completed from reference TRBV2 and TRBJ2-5, reads EPEVTQTPSHQVTQMGQEVILRCVPISNHLYFYWYRQILGQKVEFLVSFYNNEISEKSEIFDDQFSVERPDGSNFTLKIRSTKLEDSAMYFCASSERLYQETQYFGPGTRLLVL.

The chain employs TRBV7-9 and TRBJ2-7; the D call from TCRdb, TRBD2, cannot be confirmed without DNA. The CDR3 loop spans 13 amino acids. Germline CDR1 reads SEHNR; CDR2 reads FQNEAQ (reference sequence). CDR3 amino acids: CASSSGEQNEQYF.

The chain uses TRBV6-1 and TRBJ2-3; the TCRdb call, TRBD1, lacks DNA for checking. Germline V gene data show CDR1 as MNHNS and CDR2 as SASEGT. The CDR3 runs to 17 residues. The CDR3 protein is CASTRTGDWGSTDTQYF.

V usage is TRBV20-1 and J usage is TRBJ2-7; TCRdb gives TRBD2 as the D gene, but with no DNA this cannot be confirmed. The germline V gene has CDR1 DFQATT and CDR2 SNEGSKA (reference sequence). CDR3 length: 15 amino acids. CDR3 region: CSAREPVGRIYEQYF.

This chain connects TRBV7-9 to TRBJ1-4; TCRdb returns TRBD1, unconfirmable since there is no DNA. The CDR3 consists of 15 residues. CDR1 and CDR2 from the germline V gene are SEHNR and FQNEAQ (reference sequence). The CDR3 region is CASSSNRANNEKLFF. Filled out from reference TRBV7-9 and TRBJ1-4, the complete variable domain reads DTGVSQNPRHKITKRGQNVTFRCDPISEHNRLYWYRQTLGQGPEFLTYFQNEAQLEKSRLLSDRFSAERPKGSFSTLEIQRTEQGDSAMYLCASSSNRANNEKLFFGSGTQLSVL.

The chain employs TRBV12-5 and TRBJ2-1; lacking DNA, the TRBD2 call made by TCRdb goes unchecked. CDR3 length equals 16 residues. Per germline, CDR1 LGHNT and CDR2 FRNRAP. The CDR3 region is CASGLVPGGAYNEQFF.